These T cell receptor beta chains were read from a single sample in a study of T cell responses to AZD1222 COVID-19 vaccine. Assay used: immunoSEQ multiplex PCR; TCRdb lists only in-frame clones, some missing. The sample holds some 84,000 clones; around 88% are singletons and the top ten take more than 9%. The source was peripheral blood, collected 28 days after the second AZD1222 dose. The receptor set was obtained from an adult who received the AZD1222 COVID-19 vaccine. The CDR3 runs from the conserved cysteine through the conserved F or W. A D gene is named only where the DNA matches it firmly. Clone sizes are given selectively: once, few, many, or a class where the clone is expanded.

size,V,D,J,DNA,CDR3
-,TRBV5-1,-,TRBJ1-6,TGCGCCAGCAGCTTGGCAGGGACTAATTCACCCCTCCACTTT,CASSLAGTNSPLHF
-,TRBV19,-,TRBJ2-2,TGTGCCAGTAGTATAGAAGGGAGGACAGGGAACACCGGGGAGCTGTTTTTT,CASSIEGRTGNTGELFF
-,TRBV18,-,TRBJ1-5,TGTGCCAGCTCACCTACCGGGGCAGCCAATCAGCCCCAGCATTTT,CASSPTGAANQPQHF
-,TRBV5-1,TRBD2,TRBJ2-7,TGCGCCAGCAGCTTGTCGGCGGGGGGTGACGAGCAGTACTTC,CASSLSAGGDEQYF
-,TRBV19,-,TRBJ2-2,TGTGCCAGTAGTGATGGAAAAAACGCGAACACCGGGGAGCTGTTTTTT,CASSDGKNANTGELFF
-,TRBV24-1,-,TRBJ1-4,TGTGCCACCAGCGATACCGGGACTGGTGAAAAACTGTTTTTT,CATSDTGTGEKLFF
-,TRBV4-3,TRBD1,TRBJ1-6,TGCGCCAGCAGCCAGGATCGGTTTTCTGGGACAGGGGGCTCACCCCTCCACTTT,CASSQDRFSGTGGSPLHF
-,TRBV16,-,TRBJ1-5,TGTGCCAGCAGCCACCCCGGGTGGCCAAGCAATCAGCCCCAGCATTTT,CASSHPGWPSNQPQHF
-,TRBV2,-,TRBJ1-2,TGTGCCAGCAGTGTGACCTATGGCTACACCTTC,CASSVTYGYTF
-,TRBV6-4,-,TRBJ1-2,TGTGCCAGCAGTGACGGCAGGGCACCGTATGCACACTATGGCTACACCTTC,CASSDGRAPYAHYGYTF
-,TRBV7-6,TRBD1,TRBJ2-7,TGTGCCAGCAGCAAGGGACAGAGCTCCTACGAGCAGTACTTC,CASSKGQSSYEQYF
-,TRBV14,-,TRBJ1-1,TGTGCCAGCAGCCAAGATGTGAACACTGAAGCTTTCTTT,CASSQDVNTEAFF
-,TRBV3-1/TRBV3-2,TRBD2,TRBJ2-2,TGTGCCAGCAGCCCCCGACTAGCGGGGGGGCCAATCACCGGGGAGCTGTTTTTT,CASSPRLAGGPITGELFF
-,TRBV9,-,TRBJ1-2,TGTGCCAGCAGCGTAGGTACGGAAAACTATGGCTACACCTTC,CASSVGTENYGYTF
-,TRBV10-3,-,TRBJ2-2,TGTGCCATCAACGGAGGGGTAAACACCGGGGAGCTGTTTTTT,CAINGGVNTGELFF
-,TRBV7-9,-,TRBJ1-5,TGTGCCAGCAGCTTAGGTCGGAGCAATCAGCCCCAGCATTTT,CASSLGRSNQPQHF
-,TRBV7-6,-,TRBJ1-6,TGTGCCAGCAGCTCCACAGGGAACGGGTATAATTCACCCCTCCACTTT,CASSSTGNGYNSPLHF
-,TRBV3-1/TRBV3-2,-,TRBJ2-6,TGTGCCAGCAGCCAGGTTGGCGGGGCGGGGGCCAACGTCCTGACTTTC,CASSQVGGAGANVLTF
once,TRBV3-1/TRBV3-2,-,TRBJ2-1,TGTGCCAGCAGCAGGGAGTACAATGAGCAGTTCTTC,CASSREYNEQFF
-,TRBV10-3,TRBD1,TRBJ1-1,TGTGCCATCAGTAGAGTAGGGGGCGAAGAAGCTTTCTTT,CAISRVGGEEAFF
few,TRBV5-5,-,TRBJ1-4,TGTGCCAGCAGCTGGGGGGTTTTAACTAATGAAAAACTGTTTTTT,CASSWGVLTNEKLFF
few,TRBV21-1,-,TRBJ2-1,TGTGCCAGCAGCCTTCACGGGGCCCAGGAAGGTGGCCCCCTCTTAAGACACAATGAGCAGTTCTTC,CASSLHGAQEGGPLLRHNEQFF
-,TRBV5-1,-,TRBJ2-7,TGCGCCAGCAGTGAGGGGCCAAGCTCCTACGAGCAGTACTTC,CASSEGPSSYEQYF